A selection of T cell receptor beta chains follows, all from one sample in a study of CD8 T cells in ankylosing spondylitis. TCRdb re-called the 5' RACE reads through MiXCR, storing one row per CDR3 protein. The sample records nearly 350,000 distinct CDR3 sequences, over 12% being singletons. Material for sequencing was blood, either unsorted or a sorted T cell fraction (not recorded which). These receptors originate from a male donor with ankylosing spondylitis or in good health (not recorded which). The conserved cysteine and the conserved F or W are not part of the CDR3 here. Size is stated for part of the rows, as once, few or many counts, or as a class when the clone is expanded.

abundance: few
j_gene: TRBJ1-4
v_gene: TRBV12-3/TRBV12-4
CDR3aa: ASTPGTGNEKLF

abundance: few
j_gene: TRBJ2-5
v_gene: TRBV29-1
CDR3aa: SVERGPQTQY

abundance: few
j_gene: TRBJ1-1
v_gene: TRBV20-1
CDR3aa: SAWTADTEAF

abundance: many
j_gene: TRBJ1-2
v_gene: TRBV5-1
CDR3aa: ASSGTVNYGYT

abundance: many
j_gene: TRBJ2-7
v_gene: TRBV29-1
CDR3aa: SVAGGTAYEQY

abundance: many
j_gene: TRBJ1-1
v_gene: TRBV12-3/TRBV12-4
CDR3aa: ASSLSGGTEAF

abundance: .
j_gene: TRBJ2-7
v_gene: TRBV7-6
CDR3aa: ASSLFSGMGYEQY

abundance: few
j_gene: TRBJ1-1
v_gene: TRBV7-6
CDR3aa: ASSLVQGALPIPENTEAF

abundance: .
j_gene: TRBJ2-7
v_gene: TRBV9
CDR3aa: ASSAGGLANSYEQY

abundance: few
j_gene: TRBJ2-7
v_gene: TRBV20-1
CDR3aa: SARNPDRVVSYEQY

abundance: .
j_gene: TRBJ2-5
v_gene: TRBV5-1
CDR3aa: ASSPLRPGAGREETQY

abundance: .
j_gene: TRBJ2-3
v_gene: TRBV5-4
CDR3aa: ARSLGLAGAAVDDTQY

abundance: .
j_gene: TRBJ1-1
v_gene: TRBV12-3/TRBV12-4
CDR3aa: ASSSSGQGTEAF

abundance: few
j_gene: TRBJ1-4
v_gene: TRBV3-1
CDR3aa: ASSDTGGAEEKLF

abundance: few
j_gene: TRBJ2-7
v_gene: TRBV27
CDR3aa: ASSTPTGTRNEQY

abundance: many
j_gene: TRBJ1-5
v_gene: TRBV12-3/TRBV12-4
CDR3aa: ASSFGDSNQPQH

abundance: many
j_gene: TRBJ1-2
v_gene: TRBV5-6
CDR3aa: ASSLRAGSLPYGYT

abundance: .
j_gene: TRBJ2-1
v_gene: TRBV24-1
CDR3aa: ATSSLRDNEQF